The sequence of this T cell receptor beta chain was determined in a study of T cells in Graves' hyperthyroidism and ophthalmopathy. Study results and limitations: Clonotypes that were expanded in thyroid above 0.001 mostly appeared in blood too.

Germline-derived CDR1 and CDR2 are MNHEY and SVGEGT. The V and J ends lost 5 bases and 7 bases respectively, with 17 bases between them. The CDR3 totals 14 residues. This clonotype was seen repeatedly, ten times or more. Its antigen is still unknown. The CDR3 regions of TCR beta were amplified from RNA transcripts. HTBI primers drove first-round RT-PCR of the TCR CDR3. TCRdb processed the multiplex PCR reads anew with MiXCR; each CDR3 protein has one entry. This table holds a few hundred thousand distinct CDR3 sequences, 15% to 19% found once. This receptor was taken from a woman younger than 30 with Graves' hyperthyroidism that later progressed to Graves' ophthalmopathy. V and J are TRBV6-2 or TRBV6-3 and TRBJ1-2; D uncertain. The specimen was blood. Here the CDR3 DNA reads TGTGCCAGCAGTCTTCTTGGACGGGAAGCTGGCTACACCTTC. Translated, it gives CASSLLGREAGYTF.